The 15 T cell receptor beta chains below come from one sample, sequenced in a study of blood T cells in healthy people across ages. A second roughly 6 to 12 cycle PCR used barcoded and J-beta primers. From the 5' RACE reads, TCRdb called clonotypes with MiXCR, one entry per CDR3 protein. This sample has some 1.5 million distinct CDR3 sequences, with approximately 43% found just once. Sequenced input: blood. The receptors originated from a woman younger than 35 in good health.

The chain recombines TRBV11-2 with TRBJ2-1; possibly TRBD1 for D (6 bases). TRBJ2-7 matches the DNA end more closely, so the J call is doubtful. Germline V lookup: CDR1 SGHAT, CDR2 FQNNGV. The CDR3 has 12 amino acids. Here the CDR3 DNA reads TGTGCCAGCAGTACAGGGTTGAATGAGCAGTACTTC. Its protein product is CASSTGLNEQYF.

The chain links TRBV12-3 or TRBV12-4 to TRBJ1-1, with TRBD1 as a possible D gene (6 bases). CDR3 length: 15 amino acids. The germline V and J ends were trimmed by 5 bases and 0 bases, with 13 bases remaining between them. The CDR3 bases are TGTGCCAGCAGTCCCCGACAGGCCATGAACACTGAAGCTTTCTTT. Amino acids: CASSPRQAMNTEAFF.

CDR3 sequence: CATGPENLDEAFF. The CDR3 DNA is TGTGCCACCGGCCCGGAAAACTTAGATGAAGCTTTCTTT. The chain joins TRBV21-1 to TRBJ1-1; the table gives TRBD1 as D, unverified against the DNA. TRBV21-1 is a listed pseudogene. This CDR3 region has 13 residues.

There are a few counts of this clonotype. This chain joins TRBV4-2 and TRBJ1-2; D perhaps matches TRBD1 (6 bases). The germline V gene encodes CDR1 LGHNA and CDR2 YNFKEQ. Trimming cost V 0 bases and J 5 bases, with 13 bases left between them. The CDR3 consists of 15 residues. CDR3 sequence: CASSQDMAQGYGYTF. The CDR3 region has the DNA TGTGCCAGCAGCCAAGATATGGCCCAGGGGTATGGCTACACCTTC.

This clonotype was detected only a few times. The rearrangement uses TRBV4-1 and TRBJ2-1; D unclear. Trimming cost V 4 bases and J 6 bases, with 19 bases left between them. This CDR3 region has 16 residues. In germline, CDR1 is MGHRA, CDR2 YSYEKL. The CDR3 reads CASSLHFENPANEQFF. The DNA for the CDR3 is TGCGCCAGCAGCCTACATTTTGAGAACCCCGCCAATGAGCAGTTCTTC.

This clonotype has more than one count but fewer than ten. The J gene is TRBJ1-5, the V gene TRBV6-2 or TRBV6-3; possibly TRBD1 for D (5 bases). CDR1 and CDR2 (germline): MNHEY, SVGEGT. Trimming stripped 2 bases from V and 4 bases from J, with 12 bases between. This CDR3 is built from 15 residues. In nucleotides, the CDR3 is TGTGCCAGCAGTTACCGGGGGGACCGGAATCAGCCCCAGCATTTT. It specifies CASSYRGDRNQPQHF.

In this sample, this clonotype turned up a few times. The chain is built from TRBV28 and TRBJ2-7, with D possibly TRBD1 on 5 matching bases. The CDR3 has 15 residues. V lost 6 bases to trimming and J lost 1 base, with 16 bases between them. Germline assignment: CDR1 MDHEN and CDR2 SYDVKM. The CDR3 DNA reads as TGTGCCAGCAGACTAAGCCACGACAGATCCTACGAGCAGTACTTC. This translates into CASRLSHDRSYEQYF.

The chain carries TRBV10-3 and TRBJ2-3, with TRBD2 matching 9 bases. The CDR3 totals 13 residues. Germline trimming cut 7 bases from V and 3 bases from J; bases unmatched to any gene: 2. Germline CDR1 reads ENHRY; CDR2 reads SYGVKD. CDR3 sequence: CAITSGTTDTQYF. In nucleotides, the CDR3 is TGTGCCATCACTAGCGGGACTACAGATACGCAGTATTTT.

To note about this clonotype: Germline and junction disagree at one end, which may indicate a read error. The chain links TRBV4-2 to TRBJ2-3; D might be TRBD1 or TRBD2, each matching 6 bases. This CDR3 comprises 13 residues. Germline V CDR1 and CDR2: LGHNA, YNFKEQ. CDR3 DNA: TGTGCCAGCACGGAGGGGGATTCAGATACGCATTATTTT. This translates into CASTEGDSDTHYF.

In its sample, this clonotype was seen many times. This chain uses TRBV20-1 with TRBJ1-2; possibly TRBD1 for D (6 bases). Trimming removed 2 bases at V and 0 bases at J, with 7 bases between. The CDR3 has 13 residues. Looked up from germline, CDR1 is DFQATT and CDR2 is SNEGSKA (reference sequence). CDR3 region: CSARKGANYGYTF. In DNA form, the CDR3 reads TGCAGTGCTAGAAAGGGGGCTAACTATGGCTACACCTTC.

The chain has TRBV14 and TRBJ2-3, with 9 bases fitting TRBD2. J gave up 4 bases and V 4 bases, and 6 bases lay outside the gene matches. The germline V gene has CDR1 SGHDN and CDR2 FVKESK. This CDR3 contains 15 residues. CDR3 in amino acids: CASSLGTSRADTQYF. The CDR3 DNA sequence: TGTGCCAGCAGCCTGGGGACTAGCCGGGCAGATACGCAGTATTTT. Supplemented by reference TRBV14 and TRBJ2-3, the full variable domain reads EAGVTQFPSHSVIEKGQTVTLRCDPISGHDNLYWYRRVMGKEIKFLLHFVKESKQDESGMPNNRFLAERTGGTYSTLKVQPAELEDSGVYFCASSLGTSRADTQYFGPGTRLTVL.

This clonotype has only a few counts. This chain links TRBV5-1 with TRBJ2-1; D is possibly TRBD2 (6 bases). Per the germline V gene, CDR1 is SGHRS and CDR2 is YFSETQ. Deletions cut 0 bases from V and 1 base from J, with 14 bases between. The CDR3 is 17 residues long. The CDR3 DNA sequence: TGCGCCAGCAGCTTGGTAATTGGGGAGGCGTCCTACAATGAGCAGTTCTTC. It specifies CASSLVIGEASYNEQFF.

The J gene is TRBJ1-2, the V gene TRBV6-6; 8 bases are a match to TRBD1. CDR3 size: 16 residues. Looked up from germline, CDR1 is MNHNY and CDR2 is SVGAGI (reference sequence). J gave up 0 bases and V 4 bases, and 7 bases lay outside the gene matches. In DNA form, the CDR3 reads TGTGCCAGCAGTTTCTTAAGGACAGGGCCTAACTATGGCTACACCTTC. Its protein is CASSFLRTGPNYGYTF.

CDR3 bases: TGTGCCAGCAGCTTAGAGTTACGGCACACTGAAGCTTTCTTT. This translates into CASSLELRHTEAFF. V usage is TRBV7-9 and J usage is TRBJ1-1; D is undetermined. Trimming cost V 1 base and J 3 bases, with 9 bases left between them. CDR1 and CDR2 (germline): SEHNR, FQNEAQ (reference sequence). The CDR3 contains 14 residues.

This clonotype was detected only a few times. The chain links TRBV5-5 to TRBJ2-7; D possibly corresponds to TRBD1 (5 bases). The end of the DNA fits TRBJ2-5 better, so the J call may be wrong. CDR3 size: 15 residues. The germline V gene encodes CDR1 SGHKS and CDR2 YYEKEE (reference sequence). The CDR3 region is CASSLATDIKETQYF. DNA of the CDR3: TGTGCCAGCAGCCTCGCGACAGACATTAAAGAGACCCAGTACTTC.